A single sample gave rise to the 27 T cell receptor beta chains below, sequenced in a study of identifying expanded T cells in peripheral blood (dated by TCRdb to the late 2010s). Library creation used the immunoSEQ multiplex PCR assay. TCRdb holds this immuneACCESS table with in-frame rearrangements only. Some clones are missing; in checked studies, unresolved V genes explain under half, and the rest has no known cause. The sample data list around 100,000 clones, and around nine tenths of these were observed just once. The leading ten clones occupy over 15% of the sample. The sequenced sample was blood. The receptors here all came from a person between 18 and 70 years old in good health.

The chain links TRBV5-4 to TRBJ2-1, with TRBD2 matching over 12 bases. Germline CDR1 and CDR2: SGHNT and YYREEE (reference sequence). The CDR3 extends over 18 amino acids. The V and J ends lost 0 bases and 4 bases, in that order; junction bases with no gene match: 8. The CDR3 DNA follows: TGTGCCAGCAGCTTGGCAGTGTCTAGCGGGGGGGCATACAATGAGCAGTTCTTC. Protein sequence: CASSLAVSSGGAYNEQFF.

This clone was detected once. The chain recombines TRBV27 with TRBJ2-7; 7 bases are shared with TRBD1. The J segment lost 4 bases and the V segment lost 10 bases, leaving 13 bases of the junction unmatched. Germline-derived CDR1 and CDR2 are MNHEY and SMNVEV (reference sequence). This CDR3 region has 14 residues. In nucleotides, the CDR3 is TGTGCCACCTCTGTTAGGGGACAGCAATACGAGCAGTACTTC. It translates to CATSVRGQQYEQYF.

In this sample, this clone turned up a few times. The CDR3 region has the DNA TGTGCCAGCAGTTACCCCTCTACGGGGGAGCAGTACTTC. It encodes CASSYPSTGEQYF. V is TRBV6-5 and J is TRBJ2-7; maybe TRBD2 (5 bases). The CDR3 spans 13 residues. Germline assignment: CDR1 MNHEY and CDR2 SVGAGI. Trimming took off 2 bases at V and 7 bases at J, with 12 bases between the two ends.

CDR3 residues: CASRIDRISEKLFF. The CDR3 DNA sequence: TGTGCCAGCAGAATAGACAGGATTAGTGAAAAACTGTTTTTT. This rearrangement joins TRBV6-5 to TRBJ1-4, with D possibly matching TRBD1 (6 bases). The CDR3 is made up of 14 amino acids. Germline CDR1 is MNHEY and CDR2 is SVGAGI. Trimming left V 6 bases short and J 7 bases short, with 15 bases between.

This clone appeared once. This sequence joins TRBV19 and TRBJ1-2, with 12 bases that match TRBD1. Germline CDR1 LNHDA, CDR2 SQIVND (reference sequence). The CDR3 extends over 16 amino acids. V lost 5 bases, J lost 7 bases, and 11 bases stayed unmatched. This CDR3 is CASSAGTGGAQVGYTF. CDR3 nucleotides: TGTGCCAGTAGTGCCGGGACAGGGGGCGCGCAGGTTGGCTACACCTTC.

The chain employs TRBV9 and TRBJ2-7; the D gene is possibly TRBD2 (5 bases). Germline loops: CDR1 SGDLS, CDR2 YYNGEE. The V and J ends lost 0 bases and 5 bases respectively, with 15 bases between them. The CDR3 has 15 amino acids. Here the CDR3 DNA reads TGTGCCAGCAGCGTAGATGGGTTACCCGGGGACGAGCAGTACTTC. Protein sequence: CASSVDGLPGDEQYF.

The V gene is TRBV28, the J gene TRBJ1-5; D gene uncertain. The germline gives CDR1 MDHEN, CDR2 SYDVKM. The V and J ends lost 4 bases and 2 bases respectively, with 9 bases between them. The CDR3 has 14 amino acids. Written as DNA, the CDR3 is TGTGCCAGCAGTTCGGAAATTCGCAATCAGCCCCAGCATTTT. It codes for CASSSEIRNQPQHF. The whole variable domain, filled in from reference TRBV28 and TRBJ1-5, reads DVKVTQSSRYLVKRTGEKVFLECVQDMDHENMFWYRQDPGLGLRLIYFSYDVKMKEKGDIPEGYSVSREKKERFSLILESASTNQTSMYLCASSSEIRNQPQHFGDGTRLSIL.

The chain carries TRBV6-1 and TRBJ2-2; no definite D call. This CDR3 contains 13 residues. The germline V gene encodes CDR1 MNHNS and CDR2 SASEGT. The germline V and J ends were trimmed by 2 bases and 7 bases, with 8 bases remaining between them. For the CDR3, the DNA is TGTGCCAGCAGTGAATTTTGGGGCGGGGAGCTGTTTTTT. This encodes CASSEFWGGELFF.

The V gene is TRBV5-8, the J gene TRBJ2-7; perhaps TRBD1 as D (5 bases). V was trimmed by 7 bases and J by 0 bases, leaving 20 bases between them. This CDR3 contains 16 residues. Germline CDR1 is SGHTS and CDR2 is YDEGEE. Here the CDR3 reads CASGTATMDTSYEQYF. The CDR3 DNA reads as TGTGCCAGCGGTACCGCAACAATGGACACCTCCTACGAGCAGTACTTC.

The chain carries TRBV29-1 and TRBJ2-3; maybe TRBD1 (6 bases). The CDR3 totals 13 residues. Trimming pared 6 bases from V and 7 bases from J, leaving 17 bases between. Germline CDR1 reads SQVTM; CDR2 reads ANQGSEA. The CDR3 loop reads CSVIQGLVYTQYF. For the CDR3, the DNA is TGCAGCGTGATACAGGGATTGGTGTATACGCAGTATTTT.

This CDR3 is CASSQTVHEQYF. The CDR3 DNA sequence: TGCGCCAGCAGCCAGACAGTCCACGAGCAGTACTTC. This rearrangement joins TRBV5-1 to TRBJ2-7, with D possibly TRBD1 on 5 matching bases. The CDR3 totals 12 residues. Germline assignment: CDR1 SGHRS and CDR2 YFSETQ. The V and J ends lost 4 bases and 5 bases respectively, with 10 bases between them.

V usage is TRBV28 and J usage is TRBJ1-1, with 7 positions matching TRBD1. Trimming took 6 bases from V and 1 from J; bases not matched to a gene: 5. The CDR3 consists of 14 residues. Germline-derived CDR1 and CDR2 are MDHEN and SYDVKM. CDR3 protein: CASRIGGRNTEAFF. CDR3 in DNA: TGTGCCAGCAGGATAGGGGGCAGGAACACTGAAGCTTTCTTT.

The DNA of the CDR3 is TGTGCCAGCAGGGGGCAGACACCACCCACCGGGGAGCTGTTTTTT. This codes for CASRGQTPPTGELFF. The chain has TRBV2 and TRBJ2-2, with D possibly matching TRBD1 (5 bases). Germline V gene lookup returns CDR1 SNHLY and CDR2 FYNNEI. This CDR3 is 15 amino acids long. V shed 6 bases and J shed 4 bases, with 15 bases lying between them.

The V gene is TRBV5-5, the J gene TRBJ1-1; perhaps TRBD1 as D (5 bases). CDR1 is SGHKS, CDR2 YYEKEE, per germline (reference sequence). The CDR3 covers 16 residues. V lost 4 bases and J lost 0, with 16 bases in between. CDR3 amino acids: CASSLGVPPVNTEAFF. The CDR3 region has the DNA TGTGCCAGCAGCCTAGGGGTGCCCCCCGTGAACACTGAAGCTTTCTTT.

The CDR3 here is CASSVTTTGEGGYTF. CDR3 DNA sequence: TGTGCCAGCAGCGTAACGACTACAGGGGAAGGTGGCTACACCTTC. The chain joins TRBV9 to TRBJ1-2; 7 bases line up with TRBD1. Per germline, CDR1 SGDLS and CDR2 YYNGEE. The CDR3 consists of 15 residues. J gave up 7 bases and V 1 base, and 10 bases lay outside the gene matches.

The genes are TRBV29-1 and TRBJ1-6; a weak D match, TRBD1 (5 bases). Germline lookup yields CDR1 SQVTM and CDR2 ANQGSEA. The CDR3 spans 13 residues. Trimming left V 2 bases short and J 10 bases short, with 12 bases between. The CDR3 loop reads CSVEMTEGSPLHF. DNA of the CDR3: TGCAGCGTTGAAATGACAGAGGGGTCACCCCTCCACTTT.

This clone has only one observation. CDR3 sequence: CASSRARTRTDTQYF. The CDR3 DNA reads as TGTGCCAGCAGCCGGGCTCGGACCCGCACAGATACGCAGTATTTT. V usage is TRBV7-2 and J usage is TRBJ2-3; D is unresolved. V lost 5 bases and J lost 1, with 13 bases in between. The germline V gene has CDR1 SGHTA and CDR2 FQGNSA. The CDR3 is 15 amino acids.

Here the CDR3 reads CASSEYPTSGYTDTQYF. The CDR3 coding sequence is TGCGCCAGCAGTGAGTACCCTACTAGCGGCTACACAGATACGCAGTATTTT. This sequence joins TRBV10-2 and TRBJ2-3; 8 bases line up with TRBD2. The CDR3 covers 17 residues. CDR1 is WSHSY, CDR2 SAAADI, per germline. J was trimmed by 2 bases and V by 1 base; bases with no gene match: 8.

The gene calls are TRBV19 and TRBJ2-5; D ambiguous. Germline-derived CDR1 and CDR2 are LNHDA and SQIVND (reference sequence). V gave up 5 bases and J gave up 3 bases, with 10 bases separating them. This CDR3 is built from 13 residues. CDR3 residues: CASSRQGKETQYF. In nucleotides, the CDR3 is TGTGCCAGTAGTCGCCAAGGTAAAGAGACCCAGTACTTC.

In its sample, this clone was seen a few times. V gene TRBV19 combines with J gene TRBJ2-7; D unresolved. This CDR3 is built from 15 residues. Trimming pared 3 bases from V and 1 base from J, leaving 13 bases between. Germline assignment: CDR1 LNHDA and CDR2 SQIVND (reference sequence). CDR3 DNA: TGTGCCAGTAGTATTAAGGCGACGGCGTCCTACGAGCAGTACTTC. The encoded protein is CASSIKATASYEQYF. Full variable domain (remainder filled in from reference TRBV19 and TRBJ2-7): DGGITQSPKYLFRKEGQNVTLSCEQNLNHDAMYWYRQDPGQGLRLIYYSQIVNDFQKGDIAEGYSVSREKKESFPLTVTSAQKNPTAFYLCASSIKATASYEQYFGPGTRLTVT.

With respect to this clone: Other DNA sequences within the sample encode an identical CDR3. The gene calls are TRBV18 and TRBJ2-7; no clear D gene. This CDR3 region has 13 residues. The V gene lost 1 base and the J gene lost 0 bases, with 4 bases spanning the gap. The V gene's germline CDR1 is KGHSH and CDR2 LQKENI. The CDR3 region has the DNA TGTGCCAGCTCACCACTCGGCTCCTACGAGCAGTACTTC. Its protein product is CASSPLGSYEQYF.

This chain connects TRBV4-1 to TRBJ1-3, with 7 positions matching TRBD1. From germline, CDR1 is MGHRA and CDR2 YSYEKL. V was clipped by 2 bases and J by 4 bases; unmatched bases: 8. The CDR3 extends over 16 amino acids. The CDR3 DNA reads TGCGCCAGCAGCCAAAGACAGGGTATGAGGGGAAACACCATATATTTT. Residues: CASSQRQGMRGNTIYF.

This sequence joins TRBV2 and TRBJ1-5; D uncertain. Germline V CDR1 and CDR2: SNHLY, FYNNEI. CDR3 length: 12 amino acids. The germline V and J ends were trimmed by 2 bases and 4 bases, with 3 bases remaining between them. This CDR3 is CASSEPNQPQHF. In DNA, the CDR3 is TGTGCCAGCAGTGAACCTAATCAGCCCCAGCATTTT.

This chain links TRBV5-4 with TRBJ2-5, with 15 bases aligning to TRBD2. Germline CDR1 is SGHNT and CDR2 is YYREEE (reference sequence). The junction had 6 bases not matched to a gene; V was cut back by 4 bases and J by 5 bases. This CDR3 has 16 residues. CDR3 in amino acids: CASSGGLAGGMETQYF. In DNA, the CDR3 is TGTGCCAGCAGCGGGGGACTAGCGGGGGGCATGGAGACCCAGTACTTC.

The gene calls are TRBV6-5 and TRBJ1-3; TRBD1 is a possible D gene (5 bases). Germline CDR1 is MNHEY and CDR2 is SVGAGI. V dropped 0 bases and J dropped 2 bases, with 11 bases sitting between them. The CDR3 is 16 residues long. In nucleotides, the CDR3 is TGTGCCAGCAGTTACTCTTTTGGGGGGACTGGAAACACCATATATTTT. It encodes CASSYSFGGTGNTIYF.

This chain links TRBV7-8 with TRBJ1-6; the D is unclear. The CDR3 extends over 14 amino acids. Germline-derived CDR1 and CDR2 are SGHVS and FQNEAQ. V lost 3 bases, J lost 8 bases, and 11 bases lay in between. The chain's CDR3 is CASSFGGSDSPLHF. CDR3 sequence (DNA): TGTGCCAGCAGCTTTGGAGGTTCCGATTCACCCCTCCACTTT.

The chain uses TRBV11-2 and TRBJ1-3; D ambiguous. The ends were cut back, 2 bases at V and 4 bases at J, with 15 bases in the middle. The CDR3 sequence is 16 residues long. CDR1 and CDR2 (germline): SGHAT, FQNNGV. CDR3 in DNA: TGTGCCAGCAGCTTACCCCCACAGATTTCGGGAAACACCATATATTTT. This encodes CASSLPPQISGNTIYF.